This record covers a single T cell receptor beta chain. This table comes from immunoSEQ multiplex PCR, and its TCRdb copy is limited to in-frame clones, with some not included. The table shows around 6,000 clones, with 60% to 80% occurring only once. CDR3 size: 16 residues. The germline gives CDR1 LNHNV, CDR2 YYDKDF (reference sequence). Trimming removed 3 bases at V and 2 bases at J, with 17 bases between. This specimen belongs to a study of somatic mutations in cytotoxic T cells in rheumatoid arthritis. About the study: No treatment had yet been given when patient blood (around 33 ml EDTA) was drawn, right after diagnosis. Follow-up sampling took place during immunosuppressive therapy such as methotrexate, hydroxychloroquine and sulfasalazine.

This chain joins TRBV15 and TRBJ2-7; D possibly matches TRBD1 or TRBD2 (5 bases each). This receptor was obtained from a woman in her 70s with rheumatoid arthritis. The sample was CD8+ T cells sorted from blood, taken at a follow-up visit. The CDR3 coding sequence is TGTGCCACCAGCAGGTACCCCCGGGGCAGTACCTACGAGCAGTACTTC. Translated, it gives CATSRYPRGSTYEQYF.